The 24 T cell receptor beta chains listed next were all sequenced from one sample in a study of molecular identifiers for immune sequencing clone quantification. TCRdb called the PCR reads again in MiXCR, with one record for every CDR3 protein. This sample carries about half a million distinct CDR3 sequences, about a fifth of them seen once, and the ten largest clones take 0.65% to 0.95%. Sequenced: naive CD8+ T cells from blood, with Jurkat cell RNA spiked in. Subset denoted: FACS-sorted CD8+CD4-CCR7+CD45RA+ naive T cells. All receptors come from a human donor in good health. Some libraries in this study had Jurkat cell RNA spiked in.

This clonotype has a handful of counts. The CDR3 DNA reads TGCAGTGCCCGTATTGGGACTAGCGGAAGCTACGAGCAGTACTTC. The encoded protein is CSARIGTSGSYEQYF. This chain joins TRBV20-1 and TRBJ2-7, with TRBD2 identical over 11 bases. J lost 3 bases, V lost 6 bases, and 10 bases had no gene match. CDR3 length: 15 residues. Germline V gene sequence: CDR1 DFQATT, CDR2 SNEGSKA (reference sequence).

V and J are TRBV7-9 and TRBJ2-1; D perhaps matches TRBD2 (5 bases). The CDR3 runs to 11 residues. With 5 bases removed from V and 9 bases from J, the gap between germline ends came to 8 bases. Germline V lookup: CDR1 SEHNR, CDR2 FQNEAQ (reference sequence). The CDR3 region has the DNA TGTGCCAGCAGCGGGAGCGTTGAGCAGTTCTTC. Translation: CASSGSVEQFF.

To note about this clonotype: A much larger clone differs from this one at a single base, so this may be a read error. The CDR3 DNA sequence: TGTGCCTGCAGGCAACGTCTTAGCTCCTACGAGCGGTACTTC. This encodes CACRQRLSSYERYF. The chain recombines TRBV28 with TRBJ2-7; D is ambiguous. The CDR3 totals 14 residues. Germline V gene data show CDR1 as MDHEN and CDR2 as SYDVKM.

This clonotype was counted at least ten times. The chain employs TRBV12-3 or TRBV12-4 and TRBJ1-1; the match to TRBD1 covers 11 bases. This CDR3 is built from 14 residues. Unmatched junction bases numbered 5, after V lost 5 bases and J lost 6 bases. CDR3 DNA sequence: TGTGCCAGCAGTACAGGACAGGGGGCTCCTGAAGCTTTCTTT. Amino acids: CASSTGQGAPEAFF.

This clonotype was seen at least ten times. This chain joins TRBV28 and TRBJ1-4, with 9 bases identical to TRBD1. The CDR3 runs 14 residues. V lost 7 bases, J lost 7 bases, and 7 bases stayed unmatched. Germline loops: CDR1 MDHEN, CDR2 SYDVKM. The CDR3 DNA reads TGTGCCAGCAAGCCGGACAGGGGAGGTGAAAAACTGTTTTTT. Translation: CASKPDRGGEKLFF.

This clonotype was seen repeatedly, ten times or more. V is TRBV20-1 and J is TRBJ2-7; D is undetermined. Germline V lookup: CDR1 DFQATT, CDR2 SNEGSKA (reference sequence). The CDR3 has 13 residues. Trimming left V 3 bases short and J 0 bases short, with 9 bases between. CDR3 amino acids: CSARPSGSYEQYF. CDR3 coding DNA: TGCAGTGCTAGGCCCTCGGGCTCCTACGAGCAGTACTTC.

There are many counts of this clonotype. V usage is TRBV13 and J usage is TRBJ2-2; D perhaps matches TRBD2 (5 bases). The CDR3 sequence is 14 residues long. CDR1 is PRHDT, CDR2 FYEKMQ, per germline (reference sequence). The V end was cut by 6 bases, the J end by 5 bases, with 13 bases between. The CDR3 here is CASRAGPLTGELFF. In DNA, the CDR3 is TGTGCCAGCAGGGCGGGCCCCTTGACCGGGGAGCTGTTTTTT.

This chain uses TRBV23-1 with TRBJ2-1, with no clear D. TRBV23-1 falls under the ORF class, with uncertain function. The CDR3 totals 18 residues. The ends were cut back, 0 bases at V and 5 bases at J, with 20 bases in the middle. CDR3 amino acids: CASSQSYRAAEGHNEQFF. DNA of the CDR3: TGCGCCAGCAGTCAATCTTATAGGGCGGCGGAAGGGCACAATGAGCAGTTCTTC.

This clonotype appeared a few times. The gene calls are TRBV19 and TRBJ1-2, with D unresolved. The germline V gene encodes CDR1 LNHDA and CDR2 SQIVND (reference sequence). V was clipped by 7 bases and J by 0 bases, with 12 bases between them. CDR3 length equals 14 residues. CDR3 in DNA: TGTGCCAGTACCCCCTTTACCCCTAACTATGGCTACACCTTC. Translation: CASTPFTPNYGYTF.

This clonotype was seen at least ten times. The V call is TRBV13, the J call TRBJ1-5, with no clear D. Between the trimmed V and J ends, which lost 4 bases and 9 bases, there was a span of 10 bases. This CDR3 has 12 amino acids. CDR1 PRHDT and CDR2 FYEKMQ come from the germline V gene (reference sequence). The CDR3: CASSSSLGPQHF. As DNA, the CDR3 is TGTGCCAGCAGCTCCTCACTAGGGCCCCAGCATTTT.

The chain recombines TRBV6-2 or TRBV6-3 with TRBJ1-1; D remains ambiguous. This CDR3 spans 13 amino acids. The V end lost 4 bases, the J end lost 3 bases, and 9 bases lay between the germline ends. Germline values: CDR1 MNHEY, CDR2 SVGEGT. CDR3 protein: CASSSQMDTEAFF. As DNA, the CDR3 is TGTGCCAGCAGTTCCCAGATGGACACTGAAGCTTTCTTT.

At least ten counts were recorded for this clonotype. CDR3 residues: CASSPSGPQETQYF. CDR3 nucleotide sequence: TGTGCCAGCAGTCCTAGCGGACCACAAGAGACCCAGTACTTC. The chain carries TRBV28 and TRBJ2-5, with TRBD2 matching over 7 bases. J gave up 2 bases and V 5 bases, and 5 bases lay outside the gene matches. Germline V gives CDR1 MDHEN, CDR2 SYDVKM. This CDR3 spans 14 amino acids.

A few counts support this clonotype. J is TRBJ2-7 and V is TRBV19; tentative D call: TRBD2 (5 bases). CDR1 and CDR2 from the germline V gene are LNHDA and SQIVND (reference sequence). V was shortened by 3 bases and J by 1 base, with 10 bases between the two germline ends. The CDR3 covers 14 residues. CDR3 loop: CASSMSGGSYEQYF. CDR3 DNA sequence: TGTGCCAGTAGTATGAGCGGAGGATCCTACGAGCAGTACTTC. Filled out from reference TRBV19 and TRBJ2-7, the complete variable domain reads DGGITQSPKYLFRKEGQNVTLSCEQNLNHDAMYWYRQDPGQGLRLIYYSQIVNDFQKGDIAEGYSVSREKKESFPLTVTSAQKNPTAFYLCASSMSGGSYEQYFGPGTRLTVT.

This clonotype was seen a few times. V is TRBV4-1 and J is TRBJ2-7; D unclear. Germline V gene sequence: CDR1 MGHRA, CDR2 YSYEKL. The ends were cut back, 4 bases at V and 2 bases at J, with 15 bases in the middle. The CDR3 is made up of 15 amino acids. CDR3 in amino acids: CASSRISRETYEQYF. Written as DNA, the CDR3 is TGCGCCAGCAGCCGGATCAGCCGAGAAACCTACGAGCAGTACTTC.

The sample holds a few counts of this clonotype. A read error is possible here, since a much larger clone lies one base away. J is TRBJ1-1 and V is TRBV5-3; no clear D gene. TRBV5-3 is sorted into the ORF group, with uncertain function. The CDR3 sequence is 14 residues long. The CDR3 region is CASSWGAVNTEAFF. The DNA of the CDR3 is TGTGCCAGCAGCTGGGGAGCAGTGAACACTGAAGCTTTCTTT.

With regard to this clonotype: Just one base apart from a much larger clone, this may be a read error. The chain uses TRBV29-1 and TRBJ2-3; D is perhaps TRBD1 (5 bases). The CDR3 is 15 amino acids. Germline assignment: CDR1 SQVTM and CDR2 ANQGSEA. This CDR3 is CSVEDHQDRTGTQYF. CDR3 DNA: TGCAGCGTTGAAGATCACCAGGACCGCACAGGTACGCAGTATTTT.

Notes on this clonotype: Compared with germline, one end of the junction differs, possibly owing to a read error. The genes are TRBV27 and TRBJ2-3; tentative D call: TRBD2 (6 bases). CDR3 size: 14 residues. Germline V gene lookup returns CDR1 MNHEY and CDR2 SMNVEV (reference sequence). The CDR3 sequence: CASSSGGNTDTQDF. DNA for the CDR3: TGTGCCAGCAGTTCTGGAGGGAACACAGATACGCAGGATTTT.

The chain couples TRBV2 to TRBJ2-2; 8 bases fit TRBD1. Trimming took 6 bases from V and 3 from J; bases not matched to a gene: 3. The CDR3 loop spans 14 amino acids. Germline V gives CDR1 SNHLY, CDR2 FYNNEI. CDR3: CASRGTGHTGELFF. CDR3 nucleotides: TGTGCCAGCAGAGGGACAGGCCACACCGGGGAGCTGTTTTTT.

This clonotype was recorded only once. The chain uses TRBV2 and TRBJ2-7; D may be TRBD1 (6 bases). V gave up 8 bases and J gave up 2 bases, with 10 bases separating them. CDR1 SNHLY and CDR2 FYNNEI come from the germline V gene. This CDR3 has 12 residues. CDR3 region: CASANRAYEQYF. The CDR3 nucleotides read TGTGCCAGCGCAAACAGGGCCTACGAGCAGTACTTC.

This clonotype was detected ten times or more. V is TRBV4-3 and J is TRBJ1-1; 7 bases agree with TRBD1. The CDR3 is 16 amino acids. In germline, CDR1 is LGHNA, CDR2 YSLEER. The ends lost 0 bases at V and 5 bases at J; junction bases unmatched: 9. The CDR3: CASSQERQGAGTEAFF. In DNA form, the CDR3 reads TGCGCCAGCAGCCAAGAACGACAGGGAGCAGGGACTGAAGCTTTCTTT.

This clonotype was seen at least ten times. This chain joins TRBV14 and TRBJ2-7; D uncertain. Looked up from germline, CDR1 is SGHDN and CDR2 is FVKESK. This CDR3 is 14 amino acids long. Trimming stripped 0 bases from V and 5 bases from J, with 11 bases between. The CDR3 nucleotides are TGTGCCAGCAGCCAAGAAGGGCGCTTCAACGAGCAGTACTTC. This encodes CASSQEGRFNEQYF.

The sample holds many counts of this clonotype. The CDR3 reads CASSQGGGKEAFF. The CDR3 DNA is TGCGCCAGCAGCCAAGGGGGCGGGAAGGAAGCTTTCTTT. The chain employs TRBV4-3 and TRBJ1-1, with a tentative D call TRBD1 (5 bases). The V gene lost 1 base and the J gene lost 8 bases, with 11 bases spanning the gap. Germline V gene lookup returns CDR1 LGHNA and CDR2 YSLEER. This CDR3 is 13 amino acids long.

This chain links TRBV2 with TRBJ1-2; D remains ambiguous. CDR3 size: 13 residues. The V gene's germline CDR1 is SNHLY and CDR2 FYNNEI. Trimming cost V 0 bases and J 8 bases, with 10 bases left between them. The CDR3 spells CASSEAGSRGYTF. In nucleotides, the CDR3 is TGTGCCAGCAGTGAAGCTGGTTCGCGCGGCTACACCTTC.

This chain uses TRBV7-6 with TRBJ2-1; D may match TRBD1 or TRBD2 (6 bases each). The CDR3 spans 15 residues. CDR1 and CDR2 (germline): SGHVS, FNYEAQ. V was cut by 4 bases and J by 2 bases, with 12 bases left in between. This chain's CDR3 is CASSSDGGPYNEQFF. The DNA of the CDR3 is TGTGCCAGCAGCTCAGACGGGGGCCCCTACAATGAGCAGTTCTTC.